This T cell receptor beta chain was captured by sequencing in a study of blood T cell repertoires in COVID-19. About the research overall: COVID-19 samples from acute and convalescent phases originated in the United States, Italy and Spain. The cDNA or gDNA used as material had been derived from T cells, B-cell-depleted T cells, or PBMCs.

Source study methods: How many nucleated cells were present was estimated from reference gene primer amplification. The protocol was immunoSEQ multiplex PCR, while the TCRdb copy is restricted to in-frame clones and leaves out a portion. V, J and clone size derive from that table, while D and trimming were established from the DNA sequence. The sample consists of about 44,000 clones, approximately 70% of them appearing once. Per the germline V gene, CDR1 is SGHNT and CDR2 is YYREEE (reference sequence). The CDR3 spans 14 residues. Trimming took 0 bases from V and 6 from J, leaving 13 bases between them.

This chain joins TRBV5-4 and TRBJ2-7, with no clear D. This receptor was identified in an elderly man with acute or convalescent COVID-19. Sequencing was carried out using peripheral blood. The CDR3 here is CASSLGQAPAEQYF. DNA for the CDR3: TGTGCCAGCAGCTTGGGGCAGGCCCCGGCCGAGCAGTACTTC.